The present T cell receptor (beta chain) was sequenced within a study of T cells in Graves' hyperthyroidism and ophthalmopathy. Overall study results and limits: Through a model of 13 V-J features, ophthalmopathy was separated from stable hyperthyroidism. Researchers found most expanded thyroid clonotypes above 0.001 in blood as well. Ophthalmopathy, as predicted by the model, came a median roughly 6.8 months after the prediction.

The CDR3 sequence is 18 residues long. Germline V lookup: CDR1 SGHRS, CDR2 YFSETQ. The ends were cut back, 2 bases at V and 2 bases at J, with 22 bases in the middle. This clonotype was seen a handful of times. Its antigen is currently unknown. Using more than 8 ml of fresh peripheral blood, PBMCs were prepared. RNA transcripts yielded amplified TCR beta CDR3 regions. Carried out on the TCR CDR3, a first-round RT-PCR used the HTBI primer set. One entry per CDR3 protein results from TCRdb running MiXCR on the multiplex PCR reads. The sample lists about 350,000 distinct CDR3 sequences, approximately 15% seen once, with around 23% in the top ten.

The source is a woman aged 25 to 45 with Graves' hyperthyroidism. The sequencing sample was made of blood. The rearrangement uses TRBV5-1 and TRBJ1-1; D is perhaps TRBD1 (5 bases). CDR3 coding DNA: TGCGCCAGCAGCTTAGGTCTTCGTCGGGTAGGGGTTAACACTGAAGCTTTCTTT. Translating it yields CASSLGLRRVGVNTEAFF.